This TCR beta chain stems from a study of T cell responses to AZD1222 COVID-19 vaccine. Data came from immunoSEQ multiplex PCR; TCRdb stores just in-frame clones and leaves some out. Of 190,000 or so clones listed, approximately 93% are singletons. With 4 bases removed from V and 1 base from J, the gap between germline ends came to 16 bases. The CDR3 runs to 15 residues. CDR1 is GTSNPN and CDR2 is SVGIG in the germline V gene (reference sequence). The study, taken as a whole, reports: The donors showed a predominance of white British ancestry and of females, with possible underestimation of clonal diversity.

A note on this clone: Its antigen is still unknown.

Recipients boosted at about 4 weeks or about 12 weeks are pooled. Sample: peripheral blood, taken 28 days after the second AZD1222 dose. The genes are TRBV30 and TRBJ1-1, with D perhaps matching TRBD1 (5 bases). The clonotype was recovered from an adult who received the AZD1222 COVID-19 vaccine. The DNA of the CDR3 is TGTGCCTGGATACGGCTTGGGGGGAGGAACACTGAAGCTTTCTTT. This gives the protein CAWIRLGGRNTEAFF. Complete variable domain (other parts from reference TRBV30 and TRBJ1-1): SQTIHQWPATLVQPVGSPLSLECTVEGTSNPNLYWYRQAAGRGLQLLFYSVGIGQISSEVPQNLSASRPQDRQFILSSKKLLLSDSGFYLCAWIRLGGRNTEAFFGQGTRLTVV.